The source of this T cell receptor beta chain is a study of T-cell reconstitution after alpha-beta-depleted transplantation in children. The germline V and J ends were trimmed by 7 bases and 8 bases, with 9 bases remaining between them. CDR3 length: 11 amino acids. Germline values: CDR1 KGHDR, CDR2 SFDVKD. Using unique molecular identifiers, the investigators prepared the TCRbeta library. TCRdb re-analysed the PCR reads in MiXCR, keeping a single row per CDR3 protein. The sample lists approximately 130,000 distinct CDR3 sequences, 9.7% occurring once. The sample holds a few counts of this clonotype. The sequencing here drew on PBMCs, mostly from graft donor cells, taken 180 days after TCRalphabeta/CD19-depleted stem cell transplant. This receptor was obtained from a girl under three years old who had a stem cell transplant for combined immunodeficiency, so the T cells may come from the graft donor. The chain links TRBV24-1 to TRBJ2-3; no reliable D call. The CDR3 region is CATSLGVTQYF. In DNA form, the CDR3 reads TGTGCCACCAGCCTTGGGGTTACGCAGTATTTT.